Detailed here is one T cell receptor beta chain. The entry originates in a study of neoadjuvant anti-PD-1 for oral cavity cancer. The V gene end was trimmed by 6 bases and the J gene end by 0 bases; junction bases not matched to a gene: 1. The CDR3 sequence is 14 residues long. Germline V lookup: CDR1 MNHNS, CDR2 SASEGT. Analysis of PBMCs was direct, with no culture step. This table comes from immunoSEQ multiplex PCR, and its TCRdb copy is limited to in-frame clones, with some not included. The top ten hold roughly 3% of the sample, which has about 15,000 clones, over 65% seen once. The starting material was PBMCs, obtained before nivolumab (anti-PD-1) treatment. The source of this sequence is a person aged 40 to 85 with oral cavity squamous cell carcinoma. The chain uses TRBV6-1 and TRBJ2-7; 11 bases map to TRBD2. The DNA for the CDR3 is TGTGCCAGCAGGCTAGCGGGGGGCTCCTACGAGCAGTACTTC. Amino acid sequence: CASRLAGGSYEQYF.